This T cell receptor beta chain is drawn from a study of T cell responses to AZD1222 COVID-19 vaccine. Clones were sequenced by immunoSEQ multiplex PCR, and TCRdb holds only the in-frame ones, with some missing. This table has 150,000 to 200,000 clones, roughly 93% appearing once. Trimming stripped 0 bases from V and 7 bases from J, with 25 bases between. The CDR3 runs 19 residues. Germline-derived CDR1 and CDR2 are MGHRA and YSYEKL. This clonotype originated in an adult in good health. Specimen: peripheral blood, collected on day 0 of AZD1222 vaccination. The J gene is TRBJ2-1, the V gene TRBV4-1; weak D call: TRBD2 (6 bases). The CDR3 protein is CASSQENPKTAGGINEQFF. CDR3 nucleotide sequence: TGCGCCAGCAGCCAAGAGAATCCCAAGACAGCCGGGGGTATAAATGAGCAGTTCTTC.